The 10 T cell receptor beta chains reported below all come from one sample, sequenced in a study of glioma-infiltrating T cells. The iRepertoire nested amplicon-rescue multiplex PCR amplified TCR alpha and beta CDR3s from RNA. TCRdb ran MiXCR on the multiplex PCR reads and lists one entry per CDR3 protein. The data show tens of thousands of distinct CDR3 sequences, roughly 37% seen once. The sample consisted of glioma tissue, nonneoplastic brain tissue, or PBMCs (not recorded which). These receptors all come from a human donor with low-grade glioma or glioblastoma, undergoing nonglioma brain surgery, or in good health (not recorded which).

The chain carries TRBV27 and TRBJ2-3, with 7 bases matching TRBD1. The CDR3 has 17 amino acids. Germline CDR1 and CDR2: MNHEY and SMNVEV (reference sequence). J was trimmed by 4 bases and V by 1 base; bases with no gene match: 11. The CDR3 sequence is CASSLYEQGLGADTQYF. As DNA, the CDR3 is TGTGCCAGCAGTTTATATGAACAGGGGTTAGGGGCAGATACGCAGTATTTT.

A remark on this clonotype: A much more abundant neighbour one base away suggests this may be a read error. CDR3 region: CASSWGRHTEAFF. CDR3 coding DNA: TGTGCCAGCAGCTGGGGCAGACACACTGAAGCTTTCTTT. The chain couples TRBV5-4 to TRBJ1-1, with D perhaps TRBD1 (5 bases). The CDR3 has 13 residues. Germline V gene sequence: CDR1 SGHNT, CDR2 YYREEE (reference sequence). The ends were cut back, 3 bases at V and 3 bases at J, with 9 bases in the middle.

This clonotype was seen a single time. At one boundary the junction diverges from the germline segment, which might be a read error. The genes are TRBV20-1 and TRBJ1-5, with 7 bases matching TRBD1. The CDR3 has 13 residues. The V gene's germline CDR1 is DFQATT and CDR2 SNEGSKA (reference sequence). The CDR3 is CSASRGGNRPQHF. The CDR3 DNA reads as TGCAGTGCTAGTAGAGGGGGCAATCGGCCCCAGCATTTT.

This clonotype was seen at least ten times. V gene TRBV10-3 combines with J gene TRBJ1-5; D unresolved. The ends were cut back, 10 bases at V and 3 bases at J, with 19 bases in the middle. The CDR3 consists of 15 residues. CDR1 is ENHRY, CDR2 SYGVKD, per germline. Written as DNA, the CDR3 is TGTGCCAGCAGAAGCGGAACAGAGACCAATCAGCCCCAGCATTTT. Encoded protein: CASRSGTETNQPQHF.

This clonotype showed up many times. This sequence joins TRBV7-2 and TRBJ2-3; no firm D call. The length of the CDR3 is 13 residues. The germline CDR1 and CDR2 sequences are SGHTA and FQGNSA. Deletions cut 5 bases from V and 10 bases from J, with 16 bases between. The CDR3 spells CASSHPPSYAQYF. CDR3 bases: TGTGCCAGCAGCCACCCCCCATCGTATGCGCAGTATTTT.

This clonotype came up many times. The chain joins TRBV19 to TRBJ2-2; no reliable D call. The CDR3 is 12 amino acids. In germline, CDR1 is LNHDA, CDR2 SQIVND (reference sequence). V lost 3 bases, J lost 6 bases, and 5 bases lay in between. CDR3 in DNA: TGTGCCAGTAGTATTGGGTCCGGGGAGCTGTTTTTT. Translation gives CASSIGSGELFF.

This clonotype was recorded at least ten times. The V call is TRBV5-1, the J call TRBJ2-2; 11 bases match TRBD2. This CDR3 has 15 residues. Germline CDR1 and CDR2: SGHRS and YFSETQ. Unmatched junction bases numbered 6, after V lost 4 bases and J lost 7 bases. CDR3 coding DNA: TGCGCCAGCAGCAAAAGCGGGACTAGCGGCGGGGAGCTGTTTTTT. This sequence encodes CASSKSGTSGGELFF.

This rearrangement joins TRBV28 to TRBJ2-7; D is possibly TRBD2 (6 bases). Germline assignment: CDR1 MDHEN and CDR2 SYDVKM. V was clipped by 11 bases and J by 1 base, with 15 bases between them. This CDR3 is 13 amino acids long. The CDR3 spells CAGSVGGSYEQYF. The CDR3 region has the DNA TGTGCCGGCTCCGTCGGGGGATCCTACGAGCAGTACTTC.

In its sample, this clonotype was seen once. The chain joins TRBV5-5 to TRBJ2-5, with D tentatively TRBD2 (6 bases). Trimming removed 4 bases from V and 5 bases from J, with 15 bases in between. The length of the CDR3 is 14 residues. The germline V gene encodes CDR1 SGHKS and CDR2 YYEKEE (reference sequence). The CDR3 bases are TGTGCCAGCAGCCTCGGGAGAGTTACGGAGACCCAGTACTTC. Residues: CASSLGRVTETQYF.

This clonotype came up many times. The rearrangement joins TRBV6-1 to TRBJ1-1; tentative D call: TRBD1 (6 bases). Per germline, CDR1 MNHNS and CDR2 SASEGT. Trimming pared 5 bases from V and 1 base from J, leaving 14 bases between. The length of the CDR3 is 15 residues. The CDR3 sequence: CASSPPTGPNTEAFF. The DNA for the CDR3 is TGTGCCAGCAGTCCTCCGACAGGCCCGAACACTGAAGCTTTCTTT.